This entry features one T cell receptor beta chain sequence. Its antigen is unidentified. These data come from a study of T-cell memory formation after mild COVID-19. The CDR3 spans 14 residues. Germline V gene data show CDR1 as DFQATT and CDR2 as SNEGSKA (reference sequence). Trimming took off 2 bases at V and 2 bases at J, with 10 bases between the two ends. TCRdb re-derived calls from the 5' RACE reads in MiXCR, one entry per CDR3 protein. The sample has hundreds of thousands of distinct CDR3 sequences, 15% to 17% seen once; the top ten hold around 2%. Study-wide results and caveats: Clones contracting over day 15 to 85 were CD4/CD8 balanced, with later expanders leaning CD4+. Whether second-wave clones peaking at day 37 were SARS-CoV-2 specific went unconfirmed. CD4+ clones that contracted lay mainly in CM and EM; CD8+ ones lay in EMRA.

Sequenced input: PBMCs or a T cell subset sorted from them (not recorded which). The sequence derives from an adult woman who had mild COVID-19 (a few samples of this study predate the infection). Cell type and time point are not known. This rearrangement joins TRBV20-1 to TRBJ2-1, with a tentative D call TRBD2 (6 bases). CDR3 sequence reads: CSARRQRAYNEQFF. The CDR3, as DNA: TGCAGTGCTAGAAGACAGCGGGCCTACAATGAGCAGTTCTTC.